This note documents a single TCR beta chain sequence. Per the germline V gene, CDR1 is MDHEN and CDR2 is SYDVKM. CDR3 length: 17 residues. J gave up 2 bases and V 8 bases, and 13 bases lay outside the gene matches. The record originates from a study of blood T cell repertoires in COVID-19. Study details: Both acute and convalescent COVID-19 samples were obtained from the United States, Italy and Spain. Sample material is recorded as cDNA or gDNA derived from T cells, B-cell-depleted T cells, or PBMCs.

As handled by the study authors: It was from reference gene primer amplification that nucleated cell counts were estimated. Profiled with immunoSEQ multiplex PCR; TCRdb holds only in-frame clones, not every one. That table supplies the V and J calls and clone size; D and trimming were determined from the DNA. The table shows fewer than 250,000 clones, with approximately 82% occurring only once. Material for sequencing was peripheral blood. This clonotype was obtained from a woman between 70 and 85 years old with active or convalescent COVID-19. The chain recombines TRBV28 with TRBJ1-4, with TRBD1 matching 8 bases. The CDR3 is CASLPADRAGTNEKLFF. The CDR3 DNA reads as TGTGCCAGCCTCCCGGCGGACAGGGCAGGGACTAATGAAAAACTGTTTTTT.